This TCR beta chain was captured in a study of blood T cell repertoires in COVID-19. This clone occurred once. Trimming removed 5 bases at V and 8 bases at J, with 13 bases between. The CDR3 runs 13 residues. Germline V gene lookup returns CDR1 LGHNT and CDR2 FRNRAP. The assay was immunoSEQ multiplex PCR, and TCRdb's table has in-frame clones only and misses some. The sample includes approximately 70,000 clones, 87% seen only once; the top ten take about 3.5%. This receptor was identified in a woman in her 50s with COVID-19, enrolled during active disease. Sequenced: peripheral blood. This chain joins TRBV12-5 and TRBJ2-1, with D unresolved. The CDR3 DNA follows: TGTGCTAGTGGTCCCCCGGGTAGCTATGAGCAGTTCTTC. Amino acids: CASGPPGSYEQFF.